The clone carrying this T cell receptor (beta chain) was observed a single time. Via MiXCR, TCRdb re-called the RT-PCR reads, giving one row per CDR3 protein. The data contain 400,000 to 450,000 distinct CDR3 sequences, 16% of them singletons. This record belongs to a study of patients and donors after allogeneic stem cell transplantation. V lost 3 bases and J lost 1; bases outside the gene matches: 6. The length of the CDR3 is 16 residues. From germline, CDR1 is LGHNT and CDR2 FRNRAP. The V and J genes are TRBV12-5 and TRBJ1-1, with 9 bases fitting TRBD1. The sequenced sample was blood, either unsorted or a sorted T cell fraction (not recorded which). The TCR originated in a human donor who was either an allogeneic HSCT recipient or a stem cell or donor lymphocyte infusion donor (not recorded which). It is not recorded whose cells these are; they may come from a transplant donor. CDR3 loop: CASGFPPGQGNTEAFF. Written as DNA, the CDR3 is TGTGCTAGTGGTTTCCCCCCGGGACAGGGGAACACTGAAGCTTTCTTT.